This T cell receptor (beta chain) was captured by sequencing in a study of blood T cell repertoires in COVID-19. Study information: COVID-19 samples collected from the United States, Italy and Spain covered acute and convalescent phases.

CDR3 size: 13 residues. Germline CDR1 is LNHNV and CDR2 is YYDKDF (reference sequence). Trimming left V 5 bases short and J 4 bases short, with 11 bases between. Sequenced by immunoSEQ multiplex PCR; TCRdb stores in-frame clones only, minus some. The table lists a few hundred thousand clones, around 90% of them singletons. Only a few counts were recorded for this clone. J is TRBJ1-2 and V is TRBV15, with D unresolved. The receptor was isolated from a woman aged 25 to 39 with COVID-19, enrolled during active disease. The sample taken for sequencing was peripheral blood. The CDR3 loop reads CATSGGSGYGYTF. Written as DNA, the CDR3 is TGTGCCACCAGCGGAGGCAGCGGCTATGGCTACACCTTC.